In its sample, the clone carrying this T cell receptor beta chain was seen a few times. One junction end does not reproduce the germline sequence, and a read error may be involved. CDR1 and CDR2 from the germline V gene are SQVTM and ANQGSEA. CDR3 length equals 12 residues. The entry originates in a study of lymphopenia after photon versus proton radiotherapy. Measured with immunoSEQ multiplex PCR; TCRdb has only the in-frame clones, and not every one. Of around 20,000 clones listed, about 93% are singletons. V is TRBV29-1 and J is TRBJ1-1; D gene ambiguous. The input for sequencing was peripheral blood, taken from a patient treated with proton-based radiotherapy. The TCR was taken from a woman in her 70s with pancreatic cancer. Some clones in this sample may be carry-over from other donors' samples. Here the CDR3 DNA reads TGCAGCGTTCTTACTTACCTCACTGGAGCTTTCTTT. As protein: CSVLTYLTGAFF.